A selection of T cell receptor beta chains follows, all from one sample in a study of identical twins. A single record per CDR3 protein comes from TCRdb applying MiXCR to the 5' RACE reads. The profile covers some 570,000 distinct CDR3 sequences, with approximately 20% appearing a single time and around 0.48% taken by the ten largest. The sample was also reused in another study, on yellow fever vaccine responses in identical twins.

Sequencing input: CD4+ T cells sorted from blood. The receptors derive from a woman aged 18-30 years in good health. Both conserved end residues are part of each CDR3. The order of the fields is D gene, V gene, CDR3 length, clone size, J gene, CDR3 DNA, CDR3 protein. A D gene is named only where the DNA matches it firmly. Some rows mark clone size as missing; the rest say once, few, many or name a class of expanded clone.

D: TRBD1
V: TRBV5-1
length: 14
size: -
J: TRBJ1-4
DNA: TGCGCCAGCAGCATGGACAGGGTCGACGAAAAACTGTTTTTT
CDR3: CASSMDRVDEKLFF

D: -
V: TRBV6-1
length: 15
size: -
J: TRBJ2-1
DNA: TGTGCCAGCACCGGCTCGACTCCTTCCTACAATGAGCAGTTCTTC
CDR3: CASTGSTPSYNEQFF

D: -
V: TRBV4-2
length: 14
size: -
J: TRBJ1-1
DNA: TGTGCCATCAGCGCCGGGCTCCTCCACACTGAAGCTTTCTTT
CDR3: CAISAGLLHTEAFF

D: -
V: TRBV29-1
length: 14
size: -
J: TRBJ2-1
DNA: TGCAGCGTTGCCGGTAGTGTATCCTACAATGAGCAGTTCTTC
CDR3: CSVAGSVSYNEQFF

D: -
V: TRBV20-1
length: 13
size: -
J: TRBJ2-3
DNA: TGCAGTTCGGATCCCTCCGGCACAGATACGCAGTATTTT
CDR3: CSSDPSGTDTQYF

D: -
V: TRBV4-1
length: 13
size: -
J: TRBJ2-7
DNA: TGCGCCAGCAGCCAAAGGGGAGTGGACGAGCAGTACTTC
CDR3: CASSQRGVDEQYF

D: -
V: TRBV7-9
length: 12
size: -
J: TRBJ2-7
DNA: TGTGCCAGCAGCGCGACTAGTAACGAGCAGTACTTC
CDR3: CASSATSNEQYF

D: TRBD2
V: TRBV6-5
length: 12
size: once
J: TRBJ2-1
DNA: TGTGCCAGCAGGCGCGGGACTAGCGAGCAGTTCTTC
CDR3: CASRRGTSEQFF

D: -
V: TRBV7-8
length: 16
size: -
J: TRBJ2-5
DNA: TGTGCCAGCAGCTTAGCGGCCGGGCCCTCTGGGGAGACCCAGTACTTC
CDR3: CASSLAAGPSGETQYF

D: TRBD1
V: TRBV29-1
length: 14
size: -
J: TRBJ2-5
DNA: TGCAGCGTGCGCGGGACAGGGGGCGTGGAGACCCAGTACTTC
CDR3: CSVRGTGGVETQYF

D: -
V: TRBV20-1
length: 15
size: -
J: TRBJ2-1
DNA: TGCAGTGCTACCGCCCCAGGGAGGTCCTACAATGAGCAGTTCTTC
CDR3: CSATAPGRSYNEQFF

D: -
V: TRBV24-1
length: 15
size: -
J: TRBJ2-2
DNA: TGTGCCACCAGTCGCGGGCTTGCGAACACCGGGGAGCTGTTTTTT
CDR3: CATSRGLANTGELFF

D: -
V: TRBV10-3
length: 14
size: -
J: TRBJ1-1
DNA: TGTGCCATCAGTGAGGGGGCGGTATCGACTGAAGCTTTCTTT
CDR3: CAISEGAVSTEAFF

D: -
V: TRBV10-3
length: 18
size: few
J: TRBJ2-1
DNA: TGTGCCATCAGTGAGTCGGAGTTAGGGGAGGCCTCCTACAATGAGCAGTTCTTC
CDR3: CAISESELGEASYNEQFF

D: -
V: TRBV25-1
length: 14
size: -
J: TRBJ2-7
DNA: TGTGCCAGCAGTGAAAAAACAGGAGGCTACGAGCAGTACTTC
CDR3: CASSEKTGGYEQYF

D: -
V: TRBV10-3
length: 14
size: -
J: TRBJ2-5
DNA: TGTGCCATCAGTGATGCAGGGGCGGGAGAGACCCAGTACTTC
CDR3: CAISDAGAGETQYF

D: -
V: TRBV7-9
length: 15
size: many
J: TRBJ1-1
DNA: TGTGCCAGCAGCTTAGAGGGACTTTCGAACACTGAAGCTTTCTTT
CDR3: CASSLEGLSNTEAFF

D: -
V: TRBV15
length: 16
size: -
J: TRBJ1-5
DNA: TGTGCCACCAGCAGAGATATAGGGCTGAGCAATCAGCCCCAGCATTTT
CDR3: CATSRDIGLSNQPQHF

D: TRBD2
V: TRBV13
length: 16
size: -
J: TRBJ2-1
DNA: TGTGCCAGCAGCTCATACCCGGGACTAGCACAGGATGAGCAGTTCTTC
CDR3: CASSSYPGLAQDEQFF

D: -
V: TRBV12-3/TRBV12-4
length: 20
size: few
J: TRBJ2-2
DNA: TGTGCCAGCAGTTTATTTTCGGGGGCCTTGAGGTTCGCGAACACCGGGGAGCTGTTTTTT
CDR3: CASSLFSGALRFANTGELFF

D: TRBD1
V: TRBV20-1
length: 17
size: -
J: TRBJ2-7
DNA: TGCAGTGCTAGAGATCATCAGGGGGCGACGTCCGTTCCCCAGCAGTACTTC
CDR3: CSARDHQGATSVPQQYF

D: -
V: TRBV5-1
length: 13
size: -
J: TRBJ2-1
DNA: TGCGCCAGCACCCCTTCTCCGACCGGTGAGCAGTTCTTC
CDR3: CASTPSPTGEQFF

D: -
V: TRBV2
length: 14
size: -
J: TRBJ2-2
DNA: TGTGCCAGCAGTCCCCGTTCGAACACCGGGGAGCTGTTTTTT
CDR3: CASSPRSNTGELFF

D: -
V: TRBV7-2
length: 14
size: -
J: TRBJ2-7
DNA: TGTGCCAGCAGCACGGGACTCGTCTCCTACGAGCAGTACTTC
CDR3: CASSTGLVSYEQYF

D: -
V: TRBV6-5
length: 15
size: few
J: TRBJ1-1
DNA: TGTGCCAGCAGTTACCAAAATACAGGGTTGACTGAAGCTTTCTTT
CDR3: CASSYQNTGLTEAFF

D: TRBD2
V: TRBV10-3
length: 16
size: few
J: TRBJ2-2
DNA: TGTGCCATCAGTGACTCGCGGGAGGGAGGCGCCGGGGAGCTGTTTTTT
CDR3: CAISDSREGGAGELFF

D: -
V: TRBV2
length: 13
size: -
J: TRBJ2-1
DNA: TGTGCCAGGGGAGCTCCAGGGGTCGGTGAGCAGTTCTTC
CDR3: CARGAPGVGEQFF

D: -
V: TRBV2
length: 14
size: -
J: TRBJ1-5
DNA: TGTGCCAGCAGTGATGTGATAAGCAATCAGCCCCAGCATTTT
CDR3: CASSDVISNQPQHF

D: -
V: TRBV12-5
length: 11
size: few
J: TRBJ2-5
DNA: TGTGCTAGTCAAGTCCAAGAGACCCAGTACTTC
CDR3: CASQVQETQYF

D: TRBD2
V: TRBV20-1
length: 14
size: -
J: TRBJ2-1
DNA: TGCAGTGCTACCCATAGCGGGAGCTACAATGAGCAGTTCTTC
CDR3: CSATHSGSYNEQFF

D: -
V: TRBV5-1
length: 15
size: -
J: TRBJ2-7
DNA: TGCGCCAGCAGCTTGGGGGGGCCCTCCGCCTACGAGCAGTACTTC
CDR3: CASSLGGPSAYEQYF